This T cell receptor (beta chain) was identified during a study of CXCR3-negative and CXCR3-positive naive CD8 T cells. Study-level results: Naive cells positive for CXCR3 carried more hydrophobic TRB CDR3s than CXCR3-negative ones.

Preparation of TRB cDNA libraries relied on 5' RACE carrying UMI labels. Reprocessing the 5' RACE reads, TCRdb reports a single entry for every CDR3 protein and omits DNA. This listing includes under 85,000 distinct CDR3 sequences. In germline, CDR1 is SGDLS, CDR2 YYNGEE. The CDR3 totals 16 residues. For this clonotype: The antigen is not known.

The V and J genes are TRBV9 and TRBJ2-7; TCRdb outputs TRBD2, but without DNA this stays unchecked. The clonotype originates from a human donor in good health. Some clones in this sample may be carry-over from other donors' samples. What was sequenced was naive CXCR3- CD8+ T cells from blood. Subset specified: CD45RO-CCR7+CD27+CD95- naive CD8+ T cells lacking CXCR3 (TNR3-). This chain's CDR3 is CASSNGLAGGRVEQYF.